This TCR beta chain derives from a study of T cells in Graves' hyperthyroidism and ophthalmopathy. Germline V gene data show CDR1 as PRHDT and CDR2 as FYEKMQ (reference sequence). The CDR3 contains 17 residues. V gave up 5 bases and J gave up 0 bases; unmatched junction bases: 10. TCR beta CDR3 regions were amplified from RNA. The HTBI primer set drove a first-round RT-PCR of the TCR CDR3. TCRdb ran MiXCR on the multiplex PCR reads and lists one entry per CDR3 protein. The sample contains about 560,000 distinct CDR3 sequences, 14% of which appear only once. This clonotype has a handful of counts. The source material was blood. The chain couples TRBV13 to TRBJ2-7; 10 bases are shared with TRBD2. This receptor was obtained from a woman in her forties with Graves' hyperthyroidism. The CDR3 sequence is CASSEKSGTSVSYEQYF. The CDR3 bases are TGTGCCAGCAGCGAGAAATCCGGGACTAGCGTCTCCTACGAGCAGTACTTC.